This T cell receptor (beta chain) appears in the sequencing data of a study of blood T cell repertoires in COVID-19. The V gene lost 6 bases and the J gene lost 3 bases, with 6 bases spanning the gap. The CDR3 spans 12 residues. The germline V gene has CDR1 MDHEN and CDR2 SYDVKM. Sequenced by immunoSEQ multiplex PCR; TCRdb stores in-frame clones only, minus some. The sample contains about 120,000 clones, less than 90% of which appear only once. This receptor was taken from a man aged 80 or over with acute or convalescent COVID-19. This rearrangement joins TRBV28 to TRBJ1-5, with D unresolved. Sequencing was carried out using peripheral blood. CDR3 nucleotide sequence: TGTGCCAGCAGGCGGGACAATCAGCCCCAGCATTTT. Amino acids: CASRRDNQPQHF.